This TCR beta chain is from a study of quantifying T cell responses using KT2 cells. The overall study: cDNA was made from DNase-treated RNA using alpha and beta constant primers.

The CDR3 loop spans 13 amino acids. Germline V lookup: CDR1 MNHEY, CDR2 SVGEGT. V was clipped by 4 bases and J by 4 bases, with 8 bases between them. This clonotype was found a few times. An oligo carrying a UMI was ligated to the cDNA 3' end. An equimolar mix of RC1.1 and RC1.2 primed the beta chain across TRBC1 and TRBC2. TCR alpha and beta chains were handled separately starting at the second PCR. TCRdb re-called the UMI-ligation and nested PCR reads through MiXCR, storing one row per CDR3 protein. The table includes just under 50,000 distinct CDR3 sequences, 11% detected once. The sequencing input was PBMCs spiked with cells of the T cell clone KT2. The V and J genes are TRBV6-2 or TRBV6-3 and TRBJ2-1, with TRBD2 as a possible D gene (5 bases). The sequence was collected from a human donor. CDR3 amino acids: CASSSGTYNEQFF. CDR3 DNA sequence: TGTGCCAGCAGTTCGGGAACGTACAATGAGCAGTTCTTC.